These 10 T cell receptor beta chains originate from one sample sequenced in a study of tumor-infiltrating lymphocytes in primary liver carcinoma. TCR beta cDNA was prepared out of roughly 520 ng total RNA by means of a constant-region primer. Libraries of TCR beta came from three nested multiplex PCR rounds with slightly modified ARM-PCR. TRBV1-TRBV30 forward primers and a C-beta reverse primer were used in the first two PCR rounds, which each ran for 9 to 10 cycles. A single record per CDR3 protein comes from TCRdb applying MiXCR to the multiplex PCR reads. Of fewer than 75,000 distinct CDR3 sequences in the sample, roughly 70% were seen once. The approximately 17-32 mg bulk tissue piece was not sorted before simultaneous RNA and DNA extraction. What was sequenced was liver tumor tissue from sampling region 2. Subset meaning: tumor region T2, inferior pole. These receptors all come from a man aged 35-49 years with primary liver carcinoma and hepatitis B virus infection.

This clonotype was seen many times. The chain combines TRBV6-2 or TRBV6-3 with TRBJ2-2; 10 nucleotides match TRBD2. The germline V gene has CDR1 MNHEY and CDR2 SVGEGT. There are 15 residues in the CDR3. The V segment lost 5 bases and the J segment 7 bases; nucleotides outside the gene matches: 7. The CDR3 sequence: CASSPGTSDNGELFF. The CDR3 DNA follows: TGTGCCAGCAGTCCCGGGACTAGCGATAACGGGGAGCTGTTTTTT.

This clonotype has just one count. A junction boundary mismatches the germline segment, possibly from a read error. The chain combines TRBV11-2 with TRBJ2-5; D could derive from TRBD1 or TRBD2 (5 bases each). The CDR3 spans 16 residues. Germline V gene data show CDR1 as SGHAT and CDR2 as FQNNGV. The CDR3 coding sequence is TGTGCCAGCAGGTTAGCAGCAGGGCGCTCGGGGGAGACCCAGTACTTC. This translates into CASRLAAGRSGETQYF.

In its sample, this clonotype was seen once. One junction end does not reproduce the germline sequence, and a read error may be involved. The V and J genes are TRBV4-2 and TRBJ1-1; 8 nucleotides line up with TRBD1. The CDR3 consists of 17 residues. Germline loops: CDR1 LGHNA, CDR2 YNFKEQ. The CDR3 spells CASSQDYGQGFWTEAFF. The CDR3 DNA is TGTGCCAGCAGCCAAGATTATGGACAGGGTTTTTGGACTGAGGCTTTCTTT.

The rearrangement joins TRBV2 to TRBJ2-3; unclear D gene. CDR3 length: 14 residues. CDR1 and CDR2 from the germline V gene are SNHLY and FYNNEI. V lost 8 bases and J 2 bases, leaving 14 bases between the germline ends. As DNA, the CDR3 is TGTGCCAGCTCCCGGGTCTCTAACACAGATACGCAGTATTTT. It codes for CASSRVSNTDTQYF.

Regarding this clonotype: Compared with germline, one end of the junction differs, possibly owing to a read error. The chain recombines TRBV4-1 with TRBJ1-4; 10 bases line up with TRBD1. The CDR3 has 16 residues. Germline V CDR1 and CDR2: MGHRA, YSYEKL. The CDR3 DNA reads as TGCGCCAGTAGCCAAGGGCCGGGGACAGGGGCACAAAAACTGTTTTTT. Protein: CASSQGPGTGAQKLFF.

In the case of this clonotype: One junction end does not reproduce the germline sequence, and a read error may be involved. The rearrangement links TRBV11-2 to TRBJ2-1; TRBD2 is a possible D gene (6 bases). The CDR3 loop spans 19 amino acids. Germline V gene sequence: CDR1 SGHAT, CDR2 FQNNGV. CDR3: CASGLDGRFCGTLYNERFF. For the CDR3, the DNA is TGTGCCAGCGGCTTAGATGGGCGATTCTGCGGGACCCTTTACAATGAGCGGTTCTTC. Together with reference TRBV11-2 and TRBJ2-1, the CDR3 gives the full variable domain: EAGVAQSPRYKIIEKRQSVAFWCNPISGHATLYWYQQILGQGPKLLIQFQNNGVVDDSQLPKDRFSAERLKGVDSTLKIQPAKLEDSAVYLCASGLDGRFCGTLYNERFFGPGTRLTVL.

Concerning this clonotype: A much larger clone is a single base away; this may be a read error. DNA of the CDR3: TGTGCCAGCAGCCAAGACTGGACAGATGATGGCTACACCTTC. The encoded protein is CASSQDWTDDGYTF. This rearrangement joins TRBV4-2 to TRBJ1-2; D is perhaps TRBD1 (6 bases). The CDR3 is 14 residues long. The germline V gene has CDR1 LGHNA and CDR2 YNFKEQ. V dropped 0 bases and J dropped 6 bases, with 11 bases sitting between them.

On this clonotype itself: In this CDR3 the conserved last residue, phenylalanine or tryptophan, is missing, so a read error is likely. The chain uses TRBV11-2 and TRBJ1-4; D gene uncertain. In germline, CDR1 is SGHAT, CDR2 FQNNGV. CDR3 size: 15 residues. This chain's CDR3 is CASSDSGGTNEELFV. The CDR3 DNA reads TGTGCCAGCAGCGACTCAGGAGGAACAAATGAAGAACTGTTTGTT.

This clonotype was counted a few times. One end of the junction fails to match germline, which may point to a read error. V gene TRBV6-1 combines with J gene TRBJ1-5, with 9 bases lining up with TRBD1. Looked up from germline, CDR1 is MNHNS and CDR2 is SASEGT. This CDR3 has 14 residues. DNA of the CDR3: TGTGCCAGCAGTTTACAGGGGGCTACTCAGCCCCGGCATTTT. Translated, it gives CASSLQGATQPRHF.

CDR3 DNA: TGTGCCAACTGCTTACCATATCAGGGGCCTAAAACAAGTGAGCAGTTCTTC. It encodes CANCLPYQGPKTSEQFF. The chain combines TRBV7-9 with TRBJ2-1; possibly TRBD1 for D (6 bases). Germline CDR1 is SEHNR and CDR2 is FQNEAQ (reference sequence). V dropped 10 bases and J dropped 9 bases, with 31 bases sitting between them. The CDR3 is made up of 17 amino acids.